This entry features one TCR beta chain sequence. Looked up from germline, CDR1 is SGHNT and CDR2 is YENEEA. This CDR3 spans 17 amino acids. With V trimmed by 1 base and J by 4 bases, 8 bases remained unmatched. The source of the sample is a study of shared clonotypes between healthy human individuals. The assay was immunoSEQ multiplex PCR, and TCRdb's table has in-frame clones only and misses some. The profile covers 2 million to 2.5 million clones, with approximately 93% appearing a single time and 0.39% taken by the ten largest. This TCR came from a man aged 18 to 30 in good health. Some clones in this sample may be carry-over from other donors' samples. This sequence joins TRBV11-3 and TRBJ2-5; 11 bases are shared with TRBD2. Sequences were obtained from naive CD4+ T cells from PBMCs. Subset in this sample: CD45RA+ positively selected. CDR3 sequence reads: CASSLGLTSGIGETQYF. The CDR3 DNA reads as TGTGCCAGCAGCTTAGGTTTGACTAGCGGGATCGGAGAGACCCAGTACTTC.